These 19 T cell receptor beta chains were all obtained from the same sample, sequenced in a study of OX40 agonist ivuxolimab in advanced cancers. Clones were read by immunoSEQ multiplex PCR, and TCRdb kept only the in-frame ones, dropping some. The sample carries about 81,000 clones, approximately 79% recorded once. The sequencing here drew on CD4+ or CD8+ T cells sorted from blood, taken in a trial of the OX40 agonist ivuxolimab. These receptors were taken from an adult with an advanced solid tumor such as melanoma, head and neck, liver or kidney cancer.

The count of this clone is one. The gene calls are TRBV7-9 and TRBJ2-3, with 7 bases lining up with TRBD2. Germline CDR1 and CDR2: SEHNR and FQNEAQ (reference sequence). Trimming at V came to 0 bases and at J to 2 bases, leaving 11 bases not matched to a gene. The CDR3 sequence is 18 residues long. The CDR3 nucleotides are TGTGCCAGCAGCTTAGCGTCCGGGGGGAGTTCGGTCACAGATACGCAGTATTTT. Amino acid sequence: CASSLASGGSSVTDTQYF.

V and J are TRBV28 and TRBJ1-6; D is uncertain. Germline V gene sequence: CDR1 MDHEN, CDR2 SYDVKM. Trimming removed 6 bases from V and 6 bases from J, with 21 bases in between. The CDR3 is 17 residues long. The CDR3 DNA reads TGTGCCAGCAGATACCCCTGGGCGGGGAATCGTAATTCACCCCTCCACTTT. Translation: CASRYPWAGNRNSPLHF.

V is TRBV28 and J is TRBJ1-5; 12 bases are a match to TRBD1. Unmatched junction bases numbered 4, after V lost 6 bases and J lost 7 bases. The germline gives CDR1 MDHEN, CDR2 SYDVKM. The CDR3 runs 14 residues. In DNA form, the CDR3 reads TGTGCCAGCAGGGGACAGGGGGCAAGACAGCCCCAGCATTTT. Translation: CASRGQGARQPQHF.

The rearrangement uses TRBV5-6 and TRBJ2-1, with D unclear. Trimming shortened V by 1 base and J by 4 bases, and 12 bases separated the two germline ends. The CDR3 is 15 amino acids. CDR1 is SGHDT, CDR2 YYEEEE, per germline. The CDR3, as DNA: TGTGCCAGCAGCTTGAAGGGAAGATTTTACAATGAGCAGTTCTTC. It yields the protein CASSLKGRFYNEQFF.

The chain couples TRBV2 to TRBJ2-5, with 13 positions matching TRBD2. V was clipped by 7 bases and J by 1 base; unmatched bases: 3. Germline-derived CDR1 and CDR2 are SNHLY and FYNNEI. The CDR3 contains 15 residues. The CDR3 DNA is TGTGCCAGCATTCGGACTAGCGGGGGCCAAGAGACCCAGTACTTC. It yields the protein CASIRTSGGQETQYF. The variable domain in full, with the rest retrieved from reference TRBV2 and TRBJ2-5, is EPEVTQTPSHQVTQMGQEVILRCVPISNHLYFYWYRQILGQKVEFLVSFYNNEISEKSEIFDDQFSVERPDGSNFTLKIRSTKLEDSAMYFCASIRTSGGQETQYFGPGTRLLVL.

The V call is TRBV11-2, the J call TRBJ1-3; D not resolved. The germline V gene has CDR1 SGHAT and CDR2 FQNNGV. Trimming removed 8 bases from V and 0 bases from J, with 8 bases in between. The CDR3 runs to 13 residues. The CDR3 nucleotides read TGTGCCAGCGCAATGGCCTCTGGAAACACCATATATTTT. Encoded protein: CASAMASGNTIYF.

The chain combines TRBV4-2 with TRBJ2-3, with 12 positions matching TRBD2. V was pared by 2 bases and J by 5 bases, with 2 bases of the junction left unmatched. There are 15 residues in the CDR3. Germline lookup yields CDR1 LGHNA and CDR2 YNFKEQ. The CDR3 DNA reads as TGTGCCAGCAGCCAACTAGCGGGGGGGCTAGATACGCAGTATTTT. As protein: CASSQLAGGLDTQYF.

To note about this clone: Other nucleotide sequences in the sample specify the same CDR3. This chain links TRBV5-1 with TRBJ1-4; a possible D gene is TRBD1 (5 bases). The germline V and J ends were trimmed by 4 bases and 8 bases, with 15 bases remaining between them. The CDR3 consists of 14 residues. CDR1 is SGHRS, CDR2 YFSETQ, per germline. CDR3 sequence reads: CASSAGGLGEKLFF. The CDR3 DNA reads as TGCGCCAGCAGCGCCGGGGGTCTGGGAGAAAAACTGTTTTTT. Variable domain in full (rest from reference TRBV5-1 and TRBJ1-4): KAGVTQTPRYLIKTRGQQVTLSCSPISGHRSVSWYQQTPGQGLQFLFEYFSETQRNKGNFPGRFSGRQFSNSRSEMNVSTLELGDSALYLCASSAGGLGEKLFFGSGTQLSVL.

The chain links TRBV2 to TRBJ1-2; D possibly corresponds to TRBD1 (6 bases). V was shortened by 3 bases and J by 3 bases, with 8 bases between the two germline ends. The CDR3 sequence is 13 residues long. Germline-derived CDR1 and CDR2 are SNHLY and FYNNEI. CDR3 sequence (DNA): TGTGCCAGCAGTGAGGGGGCTGACTATGGCTACACCTTC. Translated, it gives CASSEGADYGYTF.

J is TRBJ1-1 and V is TRBV5-4; D perhaps matches TRBD1 (5 bases). With 4 bases removed from V and 0 bases from J, the gap between germline ends came to 16 bases. Germline V gives CDR1 SGHNT, CDR2 YYREEE (reference sequence). The CDR3 is 16 amino acids. The DNA of the CDR3 is TGTGCCAGCAGCGGGGGGTTACACACCATGAACACTGAAGCTTTCTTT. Amino acid sequence: CASSGGLHTMNTEAFF.

The chain has TRBV4-3 and TRBJ1-6; a possible D gene is TRBD1 (6 bases). V lost 1 base, J lost 8 bases, and 12 bases lay in between. From germline, CDR1 is LGHNA and CDR2 YSLEER. The CDR3 covers 15 residues. As DNA, the CDR3 is TGCGCCAGCAGCCAAGGCCAGGGGACGGATTCACCCCTCCACTTT. It translates to CASSQGQGTDSPLHF.

V gene TRBV28 combines with J gene TRBJ2-7, with D uncertain. Germline V gene data show CDR1 as MDHEN and CDR2 as SYDVKM. Trimming removed 7 bases from V and 3 bases from J, with 16 bases in between. The CDR3 totals 14 residues. For the CDR3, the DNA is TGTGCCAGCACCCGGTCTGGATCTTTCTACGAGCAGTACTTC. It specifies CASTRSGSFYEQYF.

DNA for the CDR3: TGTGCCTGGAGTGTCGTCGGTAGTGCCTACAATGAGCAGTTCTTC. It encodes CAWSVVGSAYNEQFF. The chain carries TRBV30 and TRBJ2-1; D remains ambiguous. Trimming cost V 0 bases and J 2 bases, with 11 bases left between them. The CDR3 is made up of 15 amino acids. The germline V gene has CDR1 GTSNPN and CDR2 SVGIG (reference sequence).

A few counts support this clone. The chain recombines TRBV5-4 with TRBJ1-2; TRBD1 agrees at 10 bases. The CDR3 consists of 15 residues. Germline CDR1 and CDR2: SGHNT and YYREEE (reference sequence). Trimming took 0 bases from V and 4 from J; bases not matched to a gene: 3. CDR3 residues: CASSLATGGPYGYTF. The CDR3 DNA reads as TGTGCCAGCAGCTTGGCGACAGGGGGCCCCTATGGCTACACCTTC.

The chain combines TRBV6-5 with TRBJ2-7; 10 bases map to TRBD1. The germline gives CDR1 MNHEY, CDR2 SVGAGI. Unmatched junction bases numbered 5, after V lost 4 bases and J lost 5 bases. CDR3 length equals 14 residues. CDR3 residues: CASSFTGTGDEQYF. DNA for the CDR3: TGTGCCAGCAGTTTTACCGGGACAGGGGACGAGCAGTACTTC.

This clone was seen only a few times. The V and J genes are TRBV7-2 and TRBJ2-2; 10 bases fit TRBD2. This CDR3 comprises 16 residues. V gave up 2 bases and J gave up 5 bases; unmatched junction bases: 5. Germline CDR1 and CDR2: SGHTA and FQGNSA. The CDR3 here is CASSLQAGGPTGELFF. In DNA form, the CDR3 reads TGTGCCAGCAGCTTACAAGCGGGAGGGCCTACCGGGGAGCTGTTTTTT.

This chain joins TRBV6-1 and TRBJ2-7; 7 positions match TRBD1. The length of the CDR3 is 15 residues. V lost 2 bases, J lost 1 base, and 5 bases stayed unmatched. Looked up from germline, CDR1 is MNHNS and CDR2 is SASEGT. The CDR3: CASSEPPTGSYEQYV. CDR3 sequence (DNA): TGTGCCAGCAGTGAACCCCCGACAGGGTCCTACGAGCAGTACGTC.

This rearrangement joins TRBV27 to TRBJ2-7; maybe TRBD2 (7 bases). Germline CDR1 MNHEY, CDR2 SMNVEV (reference sequence). With 0 bases removed from V and 7 bases from J, the gap between germline ends came to 16 bases. The CDR3 runs 15 residues. DNA of the CDR3: TGTGCCAGCAGTTTATCGAGGGGGGGAGGATTGGAGCAGTACTTC. This encodes CASSLSRGGGLEQYF.

This sequence joins TRBV7-2 and TRBJ2-2, with a possible D match to TRBD1 (6 bases). Germline CDR1 SGHTA, CDR2 FQGNSA. The V end was cut by 2 bases, the J end by 2 bases, with 9 bases between. CDR3 length equals 15 residues. The CDR3 spells CASSLTGRNTGELFF. The CDR3 DNA reads TGTGCCAGCAGCTTAACAGGGCGTAACACCGGGGAGCTGTTTTTT. The full variable domain, completed using reference TRBV7-2 and TRBJ2-2, is GAGVSQSPSNKVTEKGKDVELRCDPISGHTALYWYRQSLGQGLEFLIYFQGNSAPDKSGLPSDRFSAERTGGSVSTLTIQRTQQEDSAVYLCASSLTGRNTGELFFGEGSRLTVL.